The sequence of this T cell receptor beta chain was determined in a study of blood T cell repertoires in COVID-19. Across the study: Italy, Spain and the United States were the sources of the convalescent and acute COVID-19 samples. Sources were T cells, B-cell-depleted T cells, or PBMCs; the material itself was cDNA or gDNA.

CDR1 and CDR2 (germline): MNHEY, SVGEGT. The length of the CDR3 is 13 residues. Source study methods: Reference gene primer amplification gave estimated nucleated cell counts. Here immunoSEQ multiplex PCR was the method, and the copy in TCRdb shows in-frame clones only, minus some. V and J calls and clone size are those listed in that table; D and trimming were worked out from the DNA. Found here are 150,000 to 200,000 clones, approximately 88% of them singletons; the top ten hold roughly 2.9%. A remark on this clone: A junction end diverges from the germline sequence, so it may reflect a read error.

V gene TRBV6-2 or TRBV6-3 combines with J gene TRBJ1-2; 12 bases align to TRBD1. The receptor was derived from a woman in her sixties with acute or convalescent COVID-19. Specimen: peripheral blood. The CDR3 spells CASSYAGTGGPIF. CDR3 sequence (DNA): TGTGCCAGCAGTTACGCCGGGACAGGGGGCCCTATCTTC.